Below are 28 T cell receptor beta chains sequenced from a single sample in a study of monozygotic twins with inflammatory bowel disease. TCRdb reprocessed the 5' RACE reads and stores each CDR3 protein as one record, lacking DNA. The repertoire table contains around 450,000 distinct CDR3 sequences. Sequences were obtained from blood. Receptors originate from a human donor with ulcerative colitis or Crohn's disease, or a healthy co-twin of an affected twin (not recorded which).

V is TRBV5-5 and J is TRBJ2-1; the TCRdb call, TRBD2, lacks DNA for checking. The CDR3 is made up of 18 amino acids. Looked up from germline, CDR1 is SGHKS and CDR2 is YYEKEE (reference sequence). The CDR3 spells CASSLALGLAGGYNEQFF.

CDR3: CASSQSWVYSNQPQHF. This sequence joins TRBV23-1 and TRBJ1-5. TRBV23-1 is marked as an open reading frame, function uncertain. The length of the CDR3 is 16 residues.

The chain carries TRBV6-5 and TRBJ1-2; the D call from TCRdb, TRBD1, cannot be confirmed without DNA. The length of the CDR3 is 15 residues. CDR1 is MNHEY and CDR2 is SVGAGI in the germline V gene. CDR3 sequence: CASSHSDSNYYGYTF.

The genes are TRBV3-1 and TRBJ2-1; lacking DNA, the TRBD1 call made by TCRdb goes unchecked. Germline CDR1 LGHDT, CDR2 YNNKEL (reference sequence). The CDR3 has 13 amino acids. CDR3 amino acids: CASSHGGYNEQFF.

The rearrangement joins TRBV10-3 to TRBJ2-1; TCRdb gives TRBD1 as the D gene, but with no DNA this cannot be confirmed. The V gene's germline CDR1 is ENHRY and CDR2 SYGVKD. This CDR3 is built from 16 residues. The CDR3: CAISATGSSSYNEQFF.

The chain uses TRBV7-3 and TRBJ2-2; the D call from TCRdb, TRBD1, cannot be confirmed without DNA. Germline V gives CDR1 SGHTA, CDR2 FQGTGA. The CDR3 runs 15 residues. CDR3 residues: CASSRSRTGTGELFF.

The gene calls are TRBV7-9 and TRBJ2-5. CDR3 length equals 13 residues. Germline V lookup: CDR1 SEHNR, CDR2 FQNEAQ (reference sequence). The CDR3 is CASSSELQETQYF.

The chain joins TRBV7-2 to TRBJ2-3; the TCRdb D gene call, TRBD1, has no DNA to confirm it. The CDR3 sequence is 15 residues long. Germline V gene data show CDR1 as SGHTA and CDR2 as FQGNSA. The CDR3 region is CASSSPGQSTDTQYF.

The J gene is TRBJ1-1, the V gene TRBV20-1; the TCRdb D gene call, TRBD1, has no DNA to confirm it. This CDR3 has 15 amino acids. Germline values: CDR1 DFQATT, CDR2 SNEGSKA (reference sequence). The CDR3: CSARDEGQGSYEAFF.

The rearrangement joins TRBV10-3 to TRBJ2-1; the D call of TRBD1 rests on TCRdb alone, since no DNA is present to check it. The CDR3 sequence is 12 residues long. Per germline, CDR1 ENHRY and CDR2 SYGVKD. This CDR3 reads CAIESGGGEQFF.

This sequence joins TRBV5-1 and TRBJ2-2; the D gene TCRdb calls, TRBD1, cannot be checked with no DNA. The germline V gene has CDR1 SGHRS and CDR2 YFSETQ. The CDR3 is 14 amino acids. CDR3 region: CASSGQGSTGELFF. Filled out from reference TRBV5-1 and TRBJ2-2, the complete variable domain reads KAGVTQTPRYLIKTRGQQVTLSCSPISGHRSVSWYQQTPGQGLQFLFEYFSETQRNKGNFPGRFSGRQFSNSRSEMNVSTLELGDSALYLCASSGQGSTGELFFGEGSRLTVL.

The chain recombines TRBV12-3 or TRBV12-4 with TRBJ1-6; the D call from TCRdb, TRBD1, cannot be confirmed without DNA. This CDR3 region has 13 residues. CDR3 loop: CASSSGRDSPLHF.

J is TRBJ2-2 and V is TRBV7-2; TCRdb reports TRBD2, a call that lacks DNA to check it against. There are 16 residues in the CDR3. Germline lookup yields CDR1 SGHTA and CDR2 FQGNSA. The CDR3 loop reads CASSLAAGGRTGELFF.

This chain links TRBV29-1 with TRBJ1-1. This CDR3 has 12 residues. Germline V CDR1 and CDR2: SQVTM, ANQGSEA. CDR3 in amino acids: CSAEGDNTEAFF.

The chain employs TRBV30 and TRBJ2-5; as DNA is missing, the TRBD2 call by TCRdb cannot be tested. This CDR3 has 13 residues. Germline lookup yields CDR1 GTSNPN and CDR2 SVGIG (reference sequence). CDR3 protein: CAWSGLATETQYF.

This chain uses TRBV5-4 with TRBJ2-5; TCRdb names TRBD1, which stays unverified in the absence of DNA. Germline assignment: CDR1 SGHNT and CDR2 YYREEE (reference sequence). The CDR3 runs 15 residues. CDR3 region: CASRGQGAVSETQYF.

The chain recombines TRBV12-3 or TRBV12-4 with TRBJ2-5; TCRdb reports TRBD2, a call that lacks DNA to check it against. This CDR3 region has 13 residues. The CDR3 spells CASRGTSLETQYF.

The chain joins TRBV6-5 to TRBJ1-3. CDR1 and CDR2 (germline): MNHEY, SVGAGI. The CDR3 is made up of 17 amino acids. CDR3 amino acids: CASSYSGQIYTANTIYF.

CDR3: CASSHREGLDFYNEQFF. V and J are TRBV14 and TRBJ2-1; as DNA is missing, the TRBD2 call by TCRdb cannot be tested. This CDR3 spans 17 amino acids. Germline assignment: CDR1 SGHDN and CDR2 FVKESK.

The chain's CDR3 is CASTDQGRRDSPLHF. The V call is TRBV6-1, the J call TRBJ1-6. The CDR3 is 15 residues long. The germline gives CDR1 MNHNS, CDR2 SASEGT.

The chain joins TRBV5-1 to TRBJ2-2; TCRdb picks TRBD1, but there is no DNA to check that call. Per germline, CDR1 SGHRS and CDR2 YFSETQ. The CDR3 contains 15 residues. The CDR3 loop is CASSLETGNTGELFF.

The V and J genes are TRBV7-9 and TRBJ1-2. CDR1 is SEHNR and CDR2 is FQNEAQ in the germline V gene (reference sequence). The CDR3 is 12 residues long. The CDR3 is CASSLAGFGYTF.

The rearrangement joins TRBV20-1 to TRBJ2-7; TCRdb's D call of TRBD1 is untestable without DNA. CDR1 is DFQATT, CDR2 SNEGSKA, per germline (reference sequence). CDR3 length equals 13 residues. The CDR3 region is CSAPRLGQGEQYF.

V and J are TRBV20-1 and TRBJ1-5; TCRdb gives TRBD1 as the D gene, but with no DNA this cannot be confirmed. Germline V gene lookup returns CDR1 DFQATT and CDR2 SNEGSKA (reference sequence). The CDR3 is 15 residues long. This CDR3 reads CSARAGETGNQPQHF.

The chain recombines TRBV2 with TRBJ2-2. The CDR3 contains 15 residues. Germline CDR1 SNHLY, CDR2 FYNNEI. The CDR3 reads CASSEVGMGTGELFF.

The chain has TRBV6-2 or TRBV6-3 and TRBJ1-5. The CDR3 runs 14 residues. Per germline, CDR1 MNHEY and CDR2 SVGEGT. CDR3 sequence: CATQGRPFNQPQHF.

The CDR3 here is CASSQGGGRRNTEAFF. The chain carries TRBV4-1 and TRBJ1-1. The V gene's germline CDR1 is MGHRA and CDR2 YSYEKL. CDR3 length: 16 amino acids.

CDR3 residues: CSAEGPVGNEQFF. This chain joins TRBV20-1 and TRBJ2-1; without DNA, the TCRdb call of TRBD2 cannot be checked. Looked up from germline, CDR1 is DFQATT and CDR2 is SNEGSKA (reference sequence). This CDR3 comprises 13 residues.